This TCR beta chain comes out of a study of technical replicates of blood from a handful of donors. This CDR3 is built from 17 residues. Trimming took off 4 bases at V and 0 bases at J, with 17 bases between the two ends. In germline, CDR1 is SGDLS, CDR2 YYNGEE. TCRdb's copy holds only in-frame clones and misses some; the assay was immunoSEQ multiplex PCR. The profile shows 62,000 or so clones, 85% to 90% of them singletons. V gene TRBV9 combines with J gene TRBJ2-1; D gene ambiguous. This TCR derives from a human donor in good health. Some clones in this sample may be carry-over from other donors' samples. Material: PBMCs. This chain's CDR3 is CASSPHEVRSSYNEQFF. CDR3 in DNA: TGTGCCAGCAGCCCCCATGAGGTCCGGAGCTCCTACAATGAGCAGTTCTTC.